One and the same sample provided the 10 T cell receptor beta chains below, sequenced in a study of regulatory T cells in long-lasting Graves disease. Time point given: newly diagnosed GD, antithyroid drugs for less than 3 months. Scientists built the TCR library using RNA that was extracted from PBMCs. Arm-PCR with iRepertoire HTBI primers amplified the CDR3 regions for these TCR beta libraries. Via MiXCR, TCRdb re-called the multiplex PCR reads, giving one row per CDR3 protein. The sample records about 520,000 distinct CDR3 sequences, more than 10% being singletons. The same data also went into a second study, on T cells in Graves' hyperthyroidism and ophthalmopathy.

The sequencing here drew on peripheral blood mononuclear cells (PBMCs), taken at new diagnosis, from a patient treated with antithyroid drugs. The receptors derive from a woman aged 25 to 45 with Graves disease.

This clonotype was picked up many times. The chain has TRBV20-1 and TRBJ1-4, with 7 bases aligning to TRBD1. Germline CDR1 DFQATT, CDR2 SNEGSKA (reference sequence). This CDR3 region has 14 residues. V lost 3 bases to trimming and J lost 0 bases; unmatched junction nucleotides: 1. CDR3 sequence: CSARQGATNEKLFF. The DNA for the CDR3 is TGCAGTGCTAGGCAGGGGGCAACTAATGAAAAACTGTTTTTT.

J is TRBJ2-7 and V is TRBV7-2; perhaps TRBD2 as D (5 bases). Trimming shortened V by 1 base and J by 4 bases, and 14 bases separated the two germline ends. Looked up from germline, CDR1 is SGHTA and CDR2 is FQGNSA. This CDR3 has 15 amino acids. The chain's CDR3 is CASSLGSGPFYEQYF. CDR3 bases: TGTGCCAGCAGCTTAGGGAGCGGCCCTTTTTACGAGCAGTACTTC.

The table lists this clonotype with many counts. The CDR3 loop is CASSIRGTGGSYNEQFF. Here the CDR3 DNA reads TGTGCCAGTAGTATTCGGGGAACTGGCGGCTCCTACAATGAGCAGTTCTTC. The chain carries TRBV19 and TRBJ2-1; tentative D call: TRBD2 (5 bases). There are 17 residues in the CDR3. V lost 3 bases and J lost 0, with 15 bases in between. CDR1 LNHDA and CDR2 SQIVND come from the germline V gene (reference sequence).

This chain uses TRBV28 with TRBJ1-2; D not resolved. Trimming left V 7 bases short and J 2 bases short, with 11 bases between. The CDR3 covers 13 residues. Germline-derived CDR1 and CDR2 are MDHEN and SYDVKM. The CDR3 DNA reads TGTGCCAGCACCATTACTGCGAACTATGGCTACACCTTC. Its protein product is CASTITANYGYTF.

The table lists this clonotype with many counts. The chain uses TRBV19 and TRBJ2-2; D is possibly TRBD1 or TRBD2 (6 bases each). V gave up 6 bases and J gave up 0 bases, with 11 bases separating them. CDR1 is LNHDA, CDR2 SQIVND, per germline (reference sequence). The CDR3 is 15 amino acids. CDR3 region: CASRAGHANTGELFF. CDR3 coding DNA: TGTGCCAGTAGGGCGGGACACGCGAACACCGGGGAGCTGTTTTTT.

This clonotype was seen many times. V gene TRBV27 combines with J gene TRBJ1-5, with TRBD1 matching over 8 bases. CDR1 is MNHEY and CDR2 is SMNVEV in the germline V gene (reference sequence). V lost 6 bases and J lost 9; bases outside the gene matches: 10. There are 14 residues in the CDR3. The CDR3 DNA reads TGTGCCAGCAGACCTCAGGGGGCGGCATTGCCCCAGCATTTT. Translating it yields CASRPQGAALPQHF.

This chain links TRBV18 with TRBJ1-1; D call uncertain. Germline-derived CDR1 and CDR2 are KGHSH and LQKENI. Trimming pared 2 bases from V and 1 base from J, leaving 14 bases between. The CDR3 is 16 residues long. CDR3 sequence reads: CASSPGPARRNTEAFF. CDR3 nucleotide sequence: TGTGCCAGCTCACCAGGGCCGGCGAGAAGGAACACTGAAGCTTTCTTT.

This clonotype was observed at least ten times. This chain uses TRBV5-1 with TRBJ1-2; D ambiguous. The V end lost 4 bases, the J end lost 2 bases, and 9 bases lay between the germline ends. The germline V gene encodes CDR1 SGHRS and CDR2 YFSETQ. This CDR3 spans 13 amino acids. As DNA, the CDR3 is TGCGCCAGCAGCCCGCAGGTGAACTATGGCTACACCTTC. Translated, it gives CASSPQVNYGYTF. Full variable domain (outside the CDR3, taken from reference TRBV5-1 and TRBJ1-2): KAGVTQTPRYLIKTRGQQVTLSCSPISGHRSVSWYQQTPGQGLQFLFEYFSETQRNKGNFPGRFSGRQFSNSRSEMNVSTLELGDSALYLCASSPQVNYGYTFGSGTRLTVV.

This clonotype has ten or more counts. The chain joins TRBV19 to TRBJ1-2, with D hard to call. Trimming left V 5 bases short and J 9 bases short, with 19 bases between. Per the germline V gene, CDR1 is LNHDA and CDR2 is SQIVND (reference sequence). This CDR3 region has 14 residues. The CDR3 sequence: CASSSTVWQVSYTF. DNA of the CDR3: TGTGCCAGTAGTTCGACGGTTTGGCAAGTGAGCTACACCTTC.

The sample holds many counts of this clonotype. The CDR3 loop is CAWSSGLGGELFF. DNA for the CDR3: TGTGCCTGGAGTTCGGGGTTGGGGGGGGAGCTGTTTTTT. The chain combines TRBV30 with TRBJ2-2; perhaps TRBD2 as D (5 bases). In germline, CDR1 is GTSNPN, CDR2 SVGIG (reference sequence). The V end lost 2 bases, the J end lost 8 bases, and 12 bases lay between the germline ends. There are 13 residues in the CDR3.